The following is a T cell receptor beta chain sequence with its context. Its antigen is currently not known. Base-call qualities are not available, and no considerably larger clone is one nucleotide away. TCRbeta CDR3 regions were amplified from genomic DNA by means of the immunoSEQ Assay, a bias-controlled multiplex PCR. The original methods were these. The number of nucleated cells in each sample was estimated by amplification of reference gene primers within the assay. Sequence reads were collapsed and filtered to measure the absolute abundance of every unique TCRbeta CDR3 rearrangement. Productive Simpson clonality was computed per sample as the square root of Simpson's diversity index over productive rearrangements. This immuneACCESS table, as held by TCRdb, lists in-frame sequences with V and J called but not all clones. Of the missing ones, under half trace to an unresolved V gene in checked studies; the others have no known cause. For V, J and clone size, that table is used; D and trimming come from the DNA. This sample lists around 67,000 clones; about four fifths were detected once. Jointly, the top ten make up around 5% of the sample.

This record comes from a study of blood T cell repertoires in COVID-19 (dated by TCRdb to between 2020 and 2021). Some background on the complete study: Samples from collaborators originated in the United States, Italy and Spain and spanned both the acute and convalescent phases of COVID-19. The material from the prospective study consisted of cDNA or gDNA derived from T cells, B-cell-depleted T cells, or PBMCs. Subjects who had been exposed to COVID-19, were actively infected with it, or had recovered from it provided the deeply sampled blood TCRbeta repertoires that made up the dataset. A freely available public database, intended as a resource for researchers studying the immune response to SARS-CoV-2, is where the repertoires were released. Samples came from the ongoing ImmuneRACE study (first 160 participants) plus 1,254 subjects from 6 global collaborators. The sample metadata nearly always contained a de-identified subject ID, COVID-19 status, age in years and sex. Where HLA class I and class II types were available, the types were taken from metadata supplied by the sample provider, not from assay-based typing.

General conclusions and limits of the study: The quantity of clinical and demographic metadata differed by source and by participant and was supplied without curation.

Collaborating institutions collected whole blood in K2EDTA tubes following their own protocols. For TCRbeta analysis, collaborator samples were shipped as frozen whole blood, as isolated PBMCs, or as DNA extracted from either sample type. The receptor was derived from a man between 45 and 60 years old with active COVID-19. The source material was peripheral blood.

The nucleotides are TGTGCCAGCCTCACCCAGGGTACCTACGAGCAGTACTTC. It specifies CASLTQGTYEQYF. This chain joins TRBV12-3 or TRBV12-4 to TRBJ2-7; matching of 5 bases hints at TRBD1 as the D gene. Inclusive of the bounding cysteine and phenylalanine, the CDR3 is 13 residues long. Only CDR3 DNA is held: 39 bases, read in frame from base 1. Trimming at the junction amounts to 8 bases on V and 2 bases on J, and the germline ends lie 13 bases apart.